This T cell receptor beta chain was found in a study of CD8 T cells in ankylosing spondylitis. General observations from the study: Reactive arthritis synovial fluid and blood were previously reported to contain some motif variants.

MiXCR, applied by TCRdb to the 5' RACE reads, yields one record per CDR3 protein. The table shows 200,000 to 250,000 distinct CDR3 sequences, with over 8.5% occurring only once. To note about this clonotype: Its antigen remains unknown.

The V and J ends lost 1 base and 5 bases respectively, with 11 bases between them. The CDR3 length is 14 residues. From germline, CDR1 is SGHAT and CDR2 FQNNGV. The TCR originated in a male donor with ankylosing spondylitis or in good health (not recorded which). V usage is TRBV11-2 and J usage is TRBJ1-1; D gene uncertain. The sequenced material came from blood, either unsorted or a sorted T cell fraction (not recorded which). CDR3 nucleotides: TGTGCCAGCAGCTTAGGAGGACGCTGGACTGAAGCTTTCTTT. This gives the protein CASSLGGRWTEAFF.